Each of the 21 T cell receptor beta chains below was sequenced from the same sample in a study of blood T cells in healthy people across ages. With a J-beta primer mix and a sample-barcoded 5' primer, a second PCR ran roughly 6 to 11 cycles. Via MiXCR, TCRdb re-called the 5' RACE reads, giving one row per CDR3 protein. Among 1.5 million to 2 million distinct CDR3 sequences listed, 28% were seen once. The sequenced sample consisted of blood. These TCRs come from a woman aged 25 to 39 in good health.

This clonotype was seen a few times. J is TRBJ2-7 and V is TRBV11-2; unclear D gene. This CDR3 comprises 14 residues. Germline V gene lookup returns CDR1 SGHAT and CDR2 FQNNGV. The V and J ends lost 5 bases and 3 bases respectively, with 14 bases between them. The CDR3: CASSLDSPYYEQYF. Written as DNA, the CDR3 is TGTGCCAGCAGCCTCGATTCTCCTTACTACGAGCAGTACTTC.

The CDR3 loop is CASSQRTSGTGEQFF. The CDR3 DNA follows: TGTGCCAGCAGCCAAAGGACTAGCGGGACAGGGGAGCAGTTCTTC. This rearrangement joins TRBV14 to TRBJ2-1; 12 bases fit TRBD2. Germline CDR1 reads SGHDN; CDR2 reads FVKESK. The CDR3 is 15 amino acids. Trimming cost V 2 bases and J 10 bases; bases outside gene matches: 6. Based on the CDR3 plus reference TRBV14 and TRBJ2-1, the full variable domain is EAGVTQFPSHSVIEKGQTVTLRCDPISGHDNLYWYRRVMGKEIKFLLHFVKESKQDESGMPNNRFLAERTGGTYSTLKVQPAELEDSGVYFCASSQRTSGTGEQFFGPGTRLTVL.

J is TRBJ2-7 and V is TRBV30; tentatively, D is TRBD1 or TRBD2 (5 bases each). The germline CDR1 and CDR2 sequences are GTSNPN and SVGIG (reference sequence). The CDR3 totals 12 residues. V was clipped by 2 bases and J by 7 bases, with 12 bases between them. CDR3 DNA sequence: TGTGCCTGGAGTCTTGGTGGGGGTGAGCAGTACTTC. Amino acid sequence: CAWSLGGGEQYF. The whole variable domain, remainder taken from reference TRBV30 and TRBJ2-7, is SQTIHQWPATLVQPVGSPLSLECTVEGTSNPNLYWYRQAAGRGLQLLFYSVGIGQISSEVPQNLSASRPQDRQFILSSKKLLLSDSGFYLCAWSLGGGEQYFGPGTRLTVT.

This clonotype was observed a few times. The rearrangement joins TRBV7-2 to TRBJ2-1; 9 bases agree with TRBD2. This CDR3 has 19 amino acids. V shed 1 base and J 7 bases; nucleotides not matched to a gene: 17. The germline V gene encodes CDR1 SGHTA and CDR2 FQGNSA. CDR3 residues: CASSLGPPGTSREWNEQFF. The CDR3, as DNA: TGTGCCAGCAGCTTAGGACCACCCGGGACTAGCAGGGAGTGGAATGAGCAGTTCTTC.

CDR3 in amino acids: CASSQDSGGGPQETQYF. DNA for the CDR3: TGTGCCAGCAGCCAAGATTCCGGGGGAGGGCCGCAAGAGACCCAGTACTTC. The chain recombines TRBV14 with TRBJ2-5; TRBD2 matches at 7 bases. V was pared by 0 bases and J by 2 bases, with 9 bases of the junction left unmatched. The CDR3 length is 17 residues. Germline V gene sequence: CDR1 SGHDN, CDR2 FVKESK. Full variable domain (remainder filled in from reference TRBV14 and TRBJ2-5): EAGVTQFPSHSVIEKGQTVTLRCDPISGHDNLYWYRRVMGKEIKFLLHFVKESKQDESGMPNNRFLAERTGGTYSTLKVQPAELEDSGVYFCASSQDSGGGPQETQYFGPGTRLLVL.

This clonotype appeared a single time. The chain couples TRBV6-1 to TRBJ1-2, with TRBD1 matching over 8 bases. Trimming removed 5 bases from V and 0 bases from J; junction bases left unmatched: 8. The germline CDR1 and CDR2 sequences are MNHNS and SASEGT. This CDR3 has 16 residues. In DNA, the CDR3 is TGTGCCAGCAGTTCACAGGGGGGCTCAACTAACTATGGCTACACCTTC. It yields the protein CASSSQGGSTNYGYTF.

The rearrangement joins TRBV20-1 to TRBJ2-7, with D tentatively TRBD2 (6 bases). Germline values: CDR1 DFQATT, CDR2 SNEGSKA (reference sequence). V was cut by 6 bases and J by 3 bases, with 18 bases left in between. The CDR3 runs 14 residues. The CDR3 coding sequence is TGCAGTGCCAGGCCGGGACTGATGGTCTACGAGCAGTACTTC. Translated, it gives CSARPGLMVYEQYF.

This sequence joins TRBV7-8 and TRBJ2-1, with D perhaps being TRBD1 or TRBD2 (5 bases each). The V and J ends lost 0 bases and 6 bases respectively, with 12 bases between them. Germline lookup yields CDR1 SGHVS and CDR2 FQNEAQ. CDR3 length: 15 residues. This CDR3 is CASSLAGTRTNEQFF. CDR3 nucleotides: TGTGCCAGCAGCTTAGCCGGGACCCGAACCAATGAGCAGTTCTTC.

CDR3 loop: CASSGQVSNQPQHF. DNA for the CDR3: TGTGCCAGCAGTGGACAGGTTAGCAATCAGCCCCAGCATTTT. The rearrangement links TRBV2 to TRBJ1-5; perhaps TRBD1 as D (6 bases). The CDR3 has 14 residues. V was pared by 4 bases and J by 0 bases, with 7 bases between. Germline lookup yields CDR1 SNHLY and CDR2 FYNNEI.

The V gene is TRBV12-3 or TRBV12-4, the J gene TRBJ1-4; no reliable D call. The CDR3 runs to 14 residues. Trimming pared 5 bases from V and 4 bases from J, leaving 11 bases between. DNA of the CDR3: TGTGCCAGCAGTATGCCACGGATTAATGAAAAACTGTTTTTT. Its protein product is CASSMPRINEKLFF.

About this clonotype: The junction shows a germline mismatch at one end, possibly a read error. The chain combines TRBV7-9 with TRBJ2-1; D not resolved. The germline V gene encodes CDR1 SEHNR and CDR2 FQNEAQ (reference sequence). CDR3 length: 14 residues. The CDR3 loop is CVSTSGPAYNEQFF. In nucleotides, the CDR3 is TGTGTCAGCACATCTGGTCCGGCCTACAATGAGCAGTTCTTC.

About this clonotype: This sequence may be a read error, since a much larger clone differs from it by one base. The conserved final phenylalanine or tryptophan is absent from the CDR3, which likely points to a read error. J is TRBJ2-7 and V is TRBV12-3 or TRBV12-4, with 8 bases lining up with TRBD2. The DNA end is more similar to TRBJ2-4, so the J call may be wrong. The CDR3 is 15 residues long. The CDR3 DNA reads as TGTGCCAGCAGTTTAAGAACGGGAGGGGCTGGCATTCAGTACTGC. Translated: CASSLRTGGAGIQYC.

This clonotype was counted between two and nine times. J is TRBJ2-3 and V is TRBV3-1; TRBD1 matches 8 bases. V dropped 5 bases and J dropped 5; count of bases not matched to a gene: 12. The CDR3 is made up of 16 amino acids. Germline V lookup: CDR1 LGHDT, CDR2 YNNKEL (reference sequence). This CDR3 reads CASSLLTGDVGDTQYF. CDR3 nucleotide sequence: TGTGCCAGCAGCTTACTGACAGGGGATGTGGGAGATACGCAGTATTTT.

This clonotype was detected many times. The genes are TRBV5-6 and TRBJ2-6; tentative D call: TRBD2 (6 bases). Germline CDR1 SGHDT, CDR2 YYEEEE. V was cut by 2 bases and J by 0 bases, with 15 bases left in between. This CDR3 contains 18 residues. This CDR3 reads CASSFLGLRDSGANVLTF. CDR3 DNA: TGTGCCAGCAGCTTTCTGGGACTCCGGGACTCTGGGGCCAACGTCCTGACTTTC.

This chain connects TRBV12-5 to TRBJ2-3, with TRBD1 matching over 7 bases. V dropped 7 bases and J dropped 2; count of bases not matched to a gene: 15. CDR3 size: 17 residues. Germline lookup yields CDR1 LGHNT and CDR2 FRNRAP. The CDR3 region is CASDASGQKGNTDTQYF. The DNA for the CDR3 is TGTGCTAGTGATGCATCGGGACAGAAAGGTAACACAGATACGCAGTATTTT.

This clonotype was seen ten or more times. The chain couples TRBV29-1 to TRBJ1-6; no definite D call. V was clipped by 4 bases and J by 7 bases, with 11 bases between them. From germline, CDR1 is SQVTM and CDR2 ANQGSEA. CDR3 length equals 13 residues. The CDR3 is CSVGSGGNSPLHF. DNA of the CDR3: TGCAGCGTTGGGAGCGGTGGCAATTCACCCCTCCACTTT.

The chain has TRBV20-1 and TRBJ2-5; no clear D. The CDR3 spans 14 residues. Germline loops: CDR1 DFQATT, CDR2 SNEGSKA (reference sequence). Trimming pared 3 bases from V and 0 bases from J, leaving 11 bases between. The CDR3 nucleotides are TGCAGTGCTAGCCCCTCGATGTACCAAGAGACCCAGTACTTC. This encodes CSASPSMYQETQYF.

The chain employs TRBV5-1 and TRBJ2-3; 13 bases fit TRBD2. The ends lost 6 bases at V and 2 bases at J; junction bases unmatched: 3. CDR3 length: 15 residues. Germline V gene data show CDR1 as SGHRS and CDR2 as YFSETQ. The CDR3 sequence: CASMTSGGPTDTQYF. Written as DNA, the CDR3 is TGCGCCAGCATGACTAGCGGGGGGCCCACAGATACGCAGTATTTT.

The chain joins TRBV4-1 to TRBJ2-4; maybe TRBD1 (6 bases). The CDR3 spans 17 residues. Germline V lookup: CDR1 MGHRA, CDR2 YSYEKL. V was cut by 4 bases and J by 0 bases, with 16 bases left in between. CDR3 sequence (DNA): TGCGCCAGCAGCCCTATCTCGGGGACACTAGCCAAAAACATTCAGTACTTC. This translates into CASSPISGTLAKNIQYF.

The V gene is TRBV18, the J gene TRBJ2-3, with D unresolved. The CDR3 loop spans 15 amino acids. Germline V lookup: CDR1 KGHSH, CDR2 LQKENI. V lost 6 bases and J 3 bases, leaving 16 bases between the germline ends. Written as DNA, the CDR3 is TGTGCCAGCTCGCGCACGGGTCTCGGGACAGATACGCAGTATTTT. Translating it yields CASSRTGLGTDTQYF.

This chain joins TRBV7-2 and TRBJ1-2; the D gene is possibly TRBD1 (5 bases). The germline V and J ends were trimmed by 1 base and 6 bases, with 12 bases remaining between them. Germline assignment: CDR1 SGHTA and CDR2 FQGNSA. The CDR3 has 14 residues. CDR3 in DNA: TGTGCCAGCAGCTTAGTGGGAGGGGAGAATGGCTACACCTTC. Translation gives CASSLVGGENGYTF.